This TCR beta chain was found in a study of shared clonotypes between healthy human individuals. Cells designated naive CD8 were CD45RO-negative and were positively selected for CCR7, with terminally differentiated effector memory CD45RA+ cells excluded. This CDR3 contains 16 residues. After removal of 2 bases from V and 2 bases from J, the junction contained 7 bases not matched to a gene. The germline V gene has CDR1 SGHVS and CDR2 FQNEAQ. The repertoire was sequenced with immunoSEQ multiplex PCR; TCRdb's copy has only in-frame clones and lacks some. The sample lists hundreds of thousands of clones; roughly 95% were seen once.

V is TRBV7-8 and J is TRBJ2-5, with 8 nucleotides matching TRBD1. Sequences were obtained from naive CD8+ T cells sorted from blood. This TCR was sampled from a woman aged 30 to 39 in good health. The CDR3 DNA reads TGTGCCAGCAGCTTACAAGGCAGGGGGCAACAAGAGACCCAGTACTTC. Protein: CASSLQGRGQQETQYF.